This T cell receptor (beta chain) was captured by sequencing in a study of blood T cell repertoires in COVID-19 (dated by TCRdb to 2018 to 2020). In the study overall: The collaborator samples originated in the United States, Italy and Spain and spanned the acute and convalescent phases of COVID-19. The prospective study material was composed of cDNA or gDNA derived from T cells, B-cell-depleted T cells, or PBMCs. Subjects who had been exposed to COVID-19, were actively infected with it, or had recovered from it provided the deeply sampled blood TCRbeta repertoires that made up the dataset. A freely available public database, intended as a resource for researchers studying the immune response to SARS-CoV-2, is where the repertoires were released. The samples were drawn from the first 160 participants of the ongoing ImmuneRACE study and from some 1,300 subjects provided by 6 global collaborators. The sample metadata nearly always contained a de-identified subject ID, COVID-19 status, age in years and sex. Where available, HLA class I and class II types were taken from metadata supplied by the sample provider and were not determined by assay-based typing.

Details on this clone: The target of this receptor is not known. The input lacks base qualities; no much larger clone sits a single base away.

Spanning cysteine to phenylalanine, the CDR3 consists of 14 amino acids. Kept here is only the CDR3 DNA, which spans 42 bases and is read in frame from base 1. Taken from the germline V gene, the CDR1 and CDR2 loops are SGHTA and FQGNSA. Trimming takes 7 bases off V and 1 base off J; junction bases not matched to a gene: 3. Study-wide findings and limitations: Clinical and demographic metadata were provided uncurated, with the amount varying by source and participant.

TCRbeta CDR3 regions were amplified from genomic DNA by means of the immunoSEQ Assay, a bias-controlled multiplex PCR. Per the original workflow: Within the assay, amplification of reference gene primers was used to estimate how many nucleated cells each sample contained. To quantify the absolute abundance of each unique TCRbeta CDR3 rearrangement, sequence reads were collapsed and filtered. For each sample, productive Simpson clonality was calculated as the square root of Simpson's diversity index across productive rearrangements. Drawn from immuneACCESS, this table holds only the in-frame rearrangements with V and J called that TCRdb kept. Clones are partly lost; checked studies trace under half to an unresolved V gene and leave the rest unexplained. The V and J calls and the clone size are those of that table, but D and trimming were determined from the DNA. The sample includes around 170,000 clones, with roughly 90% observed a single time. Jointly, the top ten make up roughly 3.1% of the sample.

Whole blood was collected in K2EDTA tubes by collaborating institutions according to the institutions' own protocols. For TCRbeta analysis, collaborator samples were shipped as frozen whole blood, as isolated PBMCs, or as DNA extracted from either sample type. Sequencing was performed on peripheral blood. The rearrangement joined TRBV7-2 to TRBJ2-3; 9 central bases correspond to TRBD2. The clonotype comes from a man aged 55 to 70 with acute or convalescent COVID-19. The DNA sequence is TGTGCCAGCAAACCTAGCGGGGGCACAGATACGCAGTATTTT. This gives the protein CASKPSGGTDTQYF.